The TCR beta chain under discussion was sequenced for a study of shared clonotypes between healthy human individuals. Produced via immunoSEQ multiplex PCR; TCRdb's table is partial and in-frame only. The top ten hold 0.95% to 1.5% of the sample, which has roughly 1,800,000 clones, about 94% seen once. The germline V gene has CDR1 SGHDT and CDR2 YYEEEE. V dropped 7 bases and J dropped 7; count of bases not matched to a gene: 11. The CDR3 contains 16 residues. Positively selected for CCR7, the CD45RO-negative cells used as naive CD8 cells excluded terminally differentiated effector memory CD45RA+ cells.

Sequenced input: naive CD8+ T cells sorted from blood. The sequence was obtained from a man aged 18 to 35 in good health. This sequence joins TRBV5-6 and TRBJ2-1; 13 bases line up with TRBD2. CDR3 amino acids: CASSQLLAGGGNEQFF. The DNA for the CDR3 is TGTGCCAGCTCGCAGTTACTAGCGGGAGGGGGTAATGAGCAGTTCTTC.